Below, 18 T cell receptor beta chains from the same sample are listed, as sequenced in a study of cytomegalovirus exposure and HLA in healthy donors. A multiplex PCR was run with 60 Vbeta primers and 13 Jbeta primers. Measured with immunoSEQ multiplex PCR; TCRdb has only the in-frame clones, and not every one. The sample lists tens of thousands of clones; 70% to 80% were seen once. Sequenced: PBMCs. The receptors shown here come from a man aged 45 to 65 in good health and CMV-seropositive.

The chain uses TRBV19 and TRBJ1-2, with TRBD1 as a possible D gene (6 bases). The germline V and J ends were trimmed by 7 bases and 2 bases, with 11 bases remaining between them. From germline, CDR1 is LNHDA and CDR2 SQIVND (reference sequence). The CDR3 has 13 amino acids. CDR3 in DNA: TGTGCCAGTACCAGGACAGTCAACTATGGCTACACCTTC. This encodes CASTRTVNYGYTF.

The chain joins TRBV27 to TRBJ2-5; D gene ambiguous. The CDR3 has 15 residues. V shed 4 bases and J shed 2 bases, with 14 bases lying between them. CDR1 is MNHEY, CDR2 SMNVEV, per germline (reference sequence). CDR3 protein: CASSYKRYSQETQYF. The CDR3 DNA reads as TGTGCCAGCAGTTATAAGCGATATAGTCAAGAGACCCAGTACTTC.

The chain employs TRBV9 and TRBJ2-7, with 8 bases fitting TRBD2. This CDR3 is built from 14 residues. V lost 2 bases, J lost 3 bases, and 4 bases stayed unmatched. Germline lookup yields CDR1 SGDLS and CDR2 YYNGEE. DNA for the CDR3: TGTGCCAGCAGCGTCGGGAGGGGCAACTACGAGCAGTACTTC. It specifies CASSVGRGNYEQYF.

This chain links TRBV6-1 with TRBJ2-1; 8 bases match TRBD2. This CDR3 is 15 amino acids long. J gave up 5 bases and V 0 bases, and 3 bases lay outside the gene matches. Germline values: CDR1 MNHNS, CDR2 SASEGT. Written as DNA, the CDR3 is TGTGCCAGCAGTGAAGCTGCGGGGGGTAACAATGAGCAGTTCTTC. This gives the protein CASSEAAGGNNEQFF.

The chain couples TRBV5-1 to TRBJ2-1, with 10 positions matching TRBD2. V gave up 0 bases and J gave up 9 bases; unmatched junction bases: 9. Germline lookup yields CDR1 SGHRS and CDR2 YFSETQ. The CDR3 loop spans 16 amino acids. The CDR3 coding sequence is TGCGCCAGCAGCTTGGCCAGGGCTAGCGGGAGTACTGAGCAGTTCTTC. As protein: CASSLARASGSTEQFF.

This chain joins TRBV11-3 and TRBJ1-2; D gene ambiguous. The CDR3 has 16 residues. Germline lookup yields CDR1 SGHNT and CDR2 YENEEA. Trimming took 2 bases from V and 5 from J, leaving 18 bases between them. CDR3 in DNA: TGTGCCAGCAGCTTACACCCCCTCGAGGGCTCTTATGGCTACACCTTC. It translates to CASSLHPLEGSYGYTF. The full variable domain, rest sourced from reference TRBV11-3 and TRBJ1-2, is EAGVVQSPRYKIIEKKQPVAFWCNPISGHNTLYWYLQNLGQGPELLIRYENEEAVDDSQLPKDRFSAERLKGVDSTLKIQPAELGDSAVYLCASSLHPLEGSYGYTFGSGTRLTVV.

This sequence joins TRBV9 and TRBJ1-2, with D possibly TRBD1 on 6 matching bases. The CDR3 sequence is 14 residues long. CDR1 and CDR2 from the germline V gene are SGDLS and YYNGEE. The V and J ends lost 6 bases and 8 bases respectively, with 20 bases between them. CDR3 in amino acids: CASTPRGGAGGYTF. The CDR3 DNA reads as TGTGCCAGCACCCCACGGGGGGGCGCGGGAGGCTACACCTTC.

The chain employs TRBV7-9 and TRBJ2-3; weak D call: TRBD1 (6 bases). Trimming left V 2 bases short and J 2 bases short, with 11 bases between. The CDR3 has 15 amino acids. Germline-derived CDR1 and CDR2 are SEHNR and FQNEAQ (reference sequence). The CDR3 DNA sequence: TGTGCCAGCAGCTTAAGGACAGACCCCACAGATACGCAGTATTTT. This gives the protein CASSLRTDPTDTQYF.

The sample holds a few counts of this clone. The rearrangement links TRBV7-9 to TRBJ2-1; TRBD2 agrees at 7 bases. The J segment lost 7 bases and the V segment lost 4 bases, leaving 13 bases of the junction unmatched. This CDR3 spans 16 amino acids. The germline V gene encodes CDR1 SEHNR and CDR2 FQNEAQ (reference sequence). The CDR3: CASSSPIGGRRNEQFF. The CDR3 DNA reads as TGTGCCAGCAGCTCTCCCATTGGCGGGAGAAGAAATGAGCAGTTCTTC.

CDR3 bases: TGTGCCAGCAGTTACTCGGGGGGGAGAAAGGGGGGTGAGCAGTTCTTC. Protein: CASSYSGGRKGGEQFF. The rearrangement joins TRBV6-5 to TRBJ2-1; a possible D gene is TRBD2 (7 bases). CDR3 size: 16 residues. The V gene lost 0 bases and the J gene lost 9 bases, with 18 bases spanning the gap. Germline V lookup: CDR1 MNHEY, CDR2 SVGAGI.

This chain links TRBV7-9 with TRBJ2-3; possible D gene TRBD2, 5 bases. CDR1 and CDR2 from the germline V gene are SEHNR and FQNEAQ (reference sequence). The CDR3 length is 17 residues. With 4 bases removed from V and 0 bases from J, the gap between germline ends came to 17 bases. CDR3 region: CASSYPLTRASTDTQYF. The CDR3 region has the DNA TGTGCCAGCAGCTACCCCCTTACTAGAGCCAGCACAGATACGCAGTATTTT.

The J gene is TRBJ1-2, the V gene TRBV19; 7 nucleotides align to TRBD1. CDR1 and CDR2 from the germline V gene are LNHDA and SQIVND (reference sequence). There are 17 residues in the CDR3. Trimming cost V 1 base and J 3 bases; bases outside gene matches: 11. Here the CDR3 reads CASSIGTGLPRDYGYTF. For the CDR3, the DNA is TGTGCCAGTAGTATAGGGACAGGTCTACCCAGGGACTATGGCTACACCTTC.

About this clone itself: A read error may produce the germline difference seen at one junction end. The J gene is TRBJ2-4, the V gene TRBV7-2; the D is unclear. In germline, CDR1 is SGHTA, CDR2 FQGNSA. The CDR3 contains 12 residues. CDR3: CASSPSENSQYF. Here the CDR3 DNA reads TGTGCCAGCAGCCCCTCAGAAAACAGTCAGTACTTC.

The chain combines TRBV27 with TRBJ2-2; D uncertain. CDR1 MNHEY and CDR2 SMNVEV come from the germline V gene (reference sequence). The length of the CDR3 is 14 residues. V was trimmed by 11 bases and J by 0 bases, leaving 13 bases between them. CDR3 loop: CASRPGSNTGELFF. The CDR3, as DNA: TGTGCCTCCCGCCCCGGGTCGAACACCGGGGAGCTGTTTTTT.

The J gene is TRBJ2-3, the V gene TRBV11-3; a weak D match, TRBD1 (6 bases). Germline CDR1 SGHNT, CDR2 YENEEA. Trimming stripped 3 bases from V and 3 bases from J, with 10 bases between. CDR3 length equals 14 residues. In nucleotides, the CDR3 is TGTGCCAGCAGCTTCGACAGGAAGACAGATACGCAGTATTTT. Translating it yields CASSFDRKTDTQYF.

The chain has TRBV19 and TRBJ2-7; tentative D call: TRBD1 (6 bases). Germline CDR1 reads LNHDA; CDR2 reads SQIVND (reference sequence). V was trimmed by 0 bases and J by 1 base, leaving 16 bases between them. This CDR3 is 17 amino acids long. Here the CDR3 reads CASSIDLGTGTSYEQYF. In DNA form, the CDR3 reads TGTGCCAGTAGTATAGATCTGGGAACCGGGACATCCTACGAGCAGTACTTC.

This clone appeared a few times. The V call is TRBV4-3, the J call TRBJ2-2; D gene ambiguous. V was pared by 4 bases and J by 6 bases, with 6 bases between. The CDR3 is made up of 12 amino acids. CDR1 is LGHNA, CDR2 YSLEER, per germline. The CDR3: CASSPFPGELFF. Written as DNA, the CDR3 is TGCGCCAGCAGCCCCTTCCCCGGGGAGCTGTTTTTT.

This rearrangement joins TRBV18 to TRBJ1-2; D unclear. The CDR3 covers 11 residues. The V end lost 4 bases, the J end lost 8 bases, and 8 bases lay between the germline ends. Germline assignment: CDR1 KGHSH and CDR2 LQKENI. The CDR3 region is CASSRGEGYTF. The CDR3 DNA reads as TGTGCCAGCTCACGCGGCGAAGGCTACACCTTC.